This is a list of T cell receptor beta chains from one sample in a study of blood T cell repertoires in COVID-19. TCRdb's table, derived via immunoSEQ multiplex PCR, lists solely in-frame clones and lacks some. This sample has roughly 380,000 clones, with 89% found just once. The sample was peripheral blood. The receptors here all came from a woman aged 35 to 49 with COVID-19, enrolled during active disease. Both conserved end residues are part of each CDR3. Size is stated for part of the rows, as once, few or many counts, or as a class when the clone is expanded.

>TRBJ1-2|13|-|TRBV25-1
CASGRQGADGYTF
>TRBJ2-2|14|-|TRBV11-2
CASSPRDFGGELFF
>TRBJ2-5|15|-|TRBV5-1
CASSNLGTAQETQYF
>TRBJ2-7|15|-|TRBV7-8
CASSLAGARGNEQYF
>TRBJ2-7|14|-|TRBV5-4
CASSFASGTYEQYF
>TRBJ1-1|13|-|TRBV18
CASSPRDRPEAFF
>TRBJ1-1|14|-|TRBV28
CASSLPLGQGQTFF
>TRBJ2-1|15|-|TRBV6-2/TRBV6-3
CASSHQAGGYNEQFF
>TRBJ1-5|12|few|TRBV6-6
CASSLNEQPQHF
>TRBJ1-3|15|-|TRBV5-6
CASSLGGQGGNTIYF
>TRBJ2-2|18|-|TRBV7-8
CASSHPPGAGDYTGELFF
>TRBJ2-7|12|-|TRBV29-1
CSVALTGNEQYF
>TRBJ1-1|15|-|TRBV7-9
CASSSQGVGNTEAFF
>TRBJ1-5|16|-|TRBV27
CASSLRTGVGNQPQHF
>TRBJ2-3|14|-|TRBV2
CASSVGGEADTQYF
>TRBJ1-2|14|-|TRBV3-1/TRBV3-2
CASSQEDRDYGYTF
>TRBJ2-1|14|-|TRBV6-5
CASSITGTSGEQFF
>TRBJ2-1|11|-|TRBV6-6
CASSYPTEQFF
>TRBJ1-1|14|-|TRBV7-9
CASSRTKMNTEAFF
>TRBJ1-1|11|-|TRBV19
CAAGGFTEAFF
>TRBJ2-7|14|-|TRBV5-1
CASRPEVLRDEQYF
>TRBJ1-1|16|once|TRBV6-1
CASSVLGFRMNTEAFF